These T cell receptor beta chains were read from a single sample in a study of regulatory T cells in long-lasting Graves disease. One entry per CDR3 protein results from TCRdb running MiXCR on the multiplex PCR reads. The sample consists of 530,000 or so distinct CDR3 sequences, about 13% of them appearing once. These sequences were also reported in another study, on T cells in Graves' hyperthyroidism and ophthalmopathy.

The sequencing used peripheral blood mononuclear cells (PBMCs), collected at new diagnosis, from a patient treated with antithyroid drugs. Every receptor here comes from a man aged 30-40 years with Graves disease. Both conserved end residues are part of each CDR3. The D gene is left open where the match is weak. The size field is filled for only some rows; it gives once, few, many or a size class.

V gene: TRBV2
D gene: .
J gene: TRBJ2-7
clone size: many
CDR3 protein: CASSEAVNYEQYF
CDR3 DNA: TGTGCCAGCAGTGAAGCAGTCAACTACGAGCAGTACTTC

V gene: TRBV12-3/TRBV12-4
D gene: .
J gene: TRBJ2-1
clone size: many
CDR3 protein: CASRTLGGGFYNEQFF
CDR3 DNA: TGTGCCAGCAGAACCTTAGGAGGGGGCTTTTACAATGAGCAGTTCTTC

V gene: TRBV12-3/TRBV12-4
D gene: .
J gene: TRBJ1-2
clone size: many
CDR3 protein: CASSLDLRGYTF
CDR3 DNA: TGTGCCAGCAGTTTAGATCTTCGTGGCTACACCTTC

V gene: TRBV19
D gene: .
J gene: TRBJ2-1
clone size: many
CDR3 protein: CASSIVGIAVSYNEQFF
CDR3 DNA: TGTGCCAGTAGTATAGTGGGGATAGCGGTTTCCTACAATGAGCAGTTCTTC

V gene: TRBV27
D gene: .
J gene: TRBJ2-1
clone size: many
CDR3 protein: CASSAGNPNEQFF
CDR3 DNA: TGTGCCAGCAGCGCGGGTAACCCGAATGAGCAGTTCTTC

V gene: TRBV18
D gene: TRBD1
J gene: TRBJ1-5
clone size: .
CDR3 protein: CASGGQGGNQPQHF
CDR3 DNA: TGTGCCAGCGGGGGACAGGGTGGCAATCAGCCCCAGCATTTT

V gene: TRBV24-1
D gene: .
J gene: TRBJ2-3
clone size: few
CDR3 protein: CATSDIYRALNTDTQYF
CDR3 DNA: TGTGCCACCAGTGACATTTACAGGGCCCTGAACACAGATACGCAGTATTTT

V gene: TRBV20-1
D gene: .
J gene: TRBJ2-3
clone size: many
CDR3 protein: CSARDGLAYSTDTQYF
CDR3 DNA: TGCAGTGCTAGAGATGGGTTAGCGTATAGCACAGATACGCAGTATTTT

V gene: TRBV28
D gene: .
J gene: TRBJ2-7
clone size: few
CDR3 protein: CASSLWGRFVYEQYF
CDR3 DNA: TGTGCCAGCAGTTTATGGGGGCGCTTTGTTTACGAGCAGTACTTC

V gene: TRBV5-5
D gene: .
J gene: TRBJ2-3
clone size: few
CDR3 protein: CASSLVGGLPRDTDTQYF
CDR3 DNA: TGTGCCAGCAGCTTGGTAGGGGGTCTTCCTCGAGACACAGATACGCAGTATTTT

V gene: TRBV7-2
D gene: .
J gene: TRBJ2-3
clone size: .
CDR3 protein: CASSLIVSDTQYF
CDR3 DNA: TGTGCCAGCAGCTTAATTGTCTCAGATACGCAGTATTTT

V gene: TRBV6-1
D gene: TRBD2
J gene: TRBJ2-5
clone size: many
CDR3 protein: CASSGRAGKETQYF
CDR3 DNA: TGTGCCAGTTCAGGGAGAGCGGGGAAAGAGACCCAGTACTTC

V gene: TRBV6-1
D gene: .
J gene: TRBJ1-1
clone size: many
CDR3 protein: CASRKTLNTEAFF
CDR3 DNA: TGTGCCAGCAGGAAGACACTTAACACTGAAGCTTTCTTT

V gene: TRBV30
D gene: .
J gene: TRBJ2-7
clone size: few
CDR3 protein: CALDAPYEQYF
CDR3 DNA: TGTGCCCTGGATGCCCCCTACGAGCAGTACTTC

V gene: TRBV2
D gene: TRBD2
J gene: TRBJ2-7
clone size: few
CDR3 protein: CASKGAGAVYRQYF
CDR3 DNA: TGTGCCAGCAAAGGGGCGGGAGCGGTTTATCGGCAGTACTTC

V gene: TRBV15
D gene: TRBD2
J gene: TRBJ2-7
clone size: many
CDR3 protein: CATSRPTSGSLEQYF
CDR3 DNA: TGTGCCACCAGCAGACCTACTAGCGGGAGTCTCGAGCAGTACTTC

V gene: TRBV2
D gene: .
J gene: TRBJ1-3
clone size: many
CDR3 protein: CASRKGSGNTIYF
CDR3 DNA: TGTGCCAGCAGGAAAGGGTCTGGAAACACCATATATTTT

V gene: TRBV10-1
D gene: TRBD1
J gene: TRBJ2-1
clone size: few
CDR3 protein: CASSEAGGRENEQFF
CDR3 DNA: TGCGCCAGCAGTGAAGCAGGGGGCAGGGAGAATGAGCAGTTCTTC

V gene: TRBV11-2
D gene: .
J gene: TRBJ1-4
clone size: many
CDR3 protein: CASSLVRNEKLFF
CDR3 DNA: TGTGCCAGCAGCTTAGTCCGGAATGAAAAACTGTTTTTT

V gene: TRBV27
D gene: TRBD2
J gene: TRBJ2-7
clone size: few
CDR3 protein: CASSPGLAGEDDEQYF
CDR3 DNA: TGTGCCAGCAGTCCGGGACTAGCGGGAGAGGATGACGAGCAGTACTTC

V gene: TRBV5-1
D gene: .
J gene: TRBJ1-4
clone size: many
CDR3 protein: CASRTYSATNEKLFF
CDR3 DNA: TGCGCCAGCAGGACCTACAGTGCAACTAATGAAAAACTGTTTTTT

V gene: TRBV18
D gene: .
J gene: TRBJ2-5
clone size: .
CDR3 protein: CASSPPTSIQETQYF
CDR3 DNA: TGTGCCAGCTCACCACCAACTAGCATTCAAGAGACCCAGTACTTC

V gene: TRBV19
D gene: .
J gene: TRBJ1-1
clone size: many
CDR3 protein: CASSIGTLRNTEAFF
CDR3 DNA: TGTGCCAGTAGTATCGGGACTCTCAGGAACACTGAAGCTTTCTTT

V gene: TRBV5-6
D gene: .
J gene: TRBJ1-6
clone size: .
CDR3 protein: CASSVGQFHNSPLHF
CDR3 DNA: TGTGCCAGCAGCGTTGGGCAATTCCATAATTCACCCCTCCACTTT

V gene: TRBV13
D gene: TRBD1
J gene: TRBJ2-3
clone size: many
CDR3 protein: CASSLGGTGGSADTQYF
CDR3 DNA: TGTGCCAGCAGCTTAGGAGGAACAGGGGGCTCCGCAGATACGCAGTATTTT

V gene: TRBV20-1
D gene: TRBD2
J gene: TRBJ2-7
clone size: many
CDR3 protein: CSAHLAGGGEQYF
CDR3 DNA: TGCAGTGCGCATCTAGCGGGAGGAGGCGAGCAGTACTTC

V gene: TRBV20-1
D gene: .
J gene: TRBJ2-5
clone size: many
CDR3 protein: CSARNDGGIQETQYF
CDR3 DNA: TGCAGTGCGAGGAACGACGGGGGCATCCAAGAGACCCAGTACTTC

V gene: TRBV18
D gene: .
J gene: TRBJ2-2
clone size: .
CDR3 protein: CASYYTGELFF
CDR3 DNA: TGTGCCAGCTACTACACCGGGGAGCTGTTTTTT

V gene: TRBV30
D gene: TRBD2
J gene: TRBJ2-5
clone size: .
CDR3 protein: CAWKEAGAGETQYF
CDR3 DNA: TGTGCCTGGAAGGAAGCGGGGGCCGGAGAGACCCAGTACTTC

V gene: TRBV2
D gene: TRBD2
J gene: TRBJ2-1
clone size: many
CDR3 protein: CASRPLAGTNEQFF
CDR3 DNA: TGTGCCAGCAGGCCTCTAGCGGGAACTAATGAGCAGTTCTTC

V gene: TRBV20-1
D gene: .
J gene: TRBJ2-1
clone size: .
CDR3 protein: CSARDSYSHNEQFF
CDR3 DNA: TGCAGTGCAAGGGACTCCTACTCCCACAATGAGCAGTTCTTC

V gene: TRBV11-3
D gene: .
J gene: TRBJ2-1
clone size: many
CDR3 protein: CASSSEVVGANEQFF
CDR3 DNA: TGTGCCAGCAGCTCTGAGGTTGTGGGGGCGAATGAGCAGTTCTTC

V gene: TRBV11-3
D gene: TRBD1
J gene: TRBJ2-1
clone size: .
CDR3 protein: CASSEGGPNEQFF
CDR3 DNA: TGTGCCAGCAGCGAAGGGGGCCCCAATGAGCAGTTCTTC

V gene: TRBV6-1
D gene: .
J gene: TRBJ2-7
clone size: many
CDR3 protein: CASRATEYEQYF
CDR3 DNA: TGTGCCAGCAGGGCTACAGAGTACGAGCAGTACTTC

V gene: TRBV29-1
D gene: .
J gene: TRBJ2-5
clone size: many
CDR3 protein: CSVGQQETQYF
CDR3 DNA: TGCAGCGTTGGACAGCAAGAGACCCAGTACTTC

V gene: TRBV18
D gene: TRBD2
J gene: TRBJ2-7
clone size: few
CDR3 protein: CASSPGALAGEDEQYF
CDR3 DNA: TGTGCCAGCTCACCGGGGGCTCTAGCGGGAGAGGACGAGCAGTACTTC

V gene: TRBV30
D gene: .
J gene: TRBJ1-5
clone size: many
CDR3 protein: CAWSDVSPNQPQHF
CDR3 DNA: TGTGCCTGGAGCGATGTGTCCCCCAATCAGCCCCAGCATTTT

V gene: TRBV6-1
D gene: .
J gene: TRBJ2-3
clone size: .
CDR3 protein: CASSEALGGTQYF
CDR3 DNA: TGTGCCAGCAGTGAAGCCCTCGGGGGCACGCAGTATTTT

V gene: TRBV20-1
D gene: .
J gene: TRBJ2-2
clone size: few
CDR3 protein: CSARPSRNTGELFF
CDR3 DNA: TGCAGTGCTAGGCCTAGCCGGAACACCGGGGAGCTGTTTTTT

V gene: TRBV2
D gene: .
J gene: TRBJ1-5
clone size: many
CDR3 protein: CASRHEGSRPQHF
CDR3 DNA: TGTGCCAGCAGGCATGAAGGGTCGCGGCCCCAGCATTTT

V gene: TRBV20-1
D gene: TRBD2
J gene: TRBJ2-1
clone size: few
CDR3 protein: CSAPPGLDPYNEQFF
CDR3 DNA: TGCAGTGCCCCACCGGGACTAGACCCATACAATGAGCAGTTCTTC

V gene: TRBV12-3/TRBV12-4
D gene: .
J gene: TRBJ1-1
clone size: many
CDR3 protein: CASSLGIGPMNTEAFF
CDR3 DNA: TGTGCCAGCAGTTTAGGGATAGGACCCATGAACACTGAAGCTTTCTTT

V gene: TRBV7-2
D gene: TRBD1
J gene: TRBJ1-6
clone size: many
CDR3 protein: CASRPGTVNSPLHF
CDR3 DNA: TGTGCCAGCCGCCCCGGGACAGTTAATTCACCCCTCCACTTT

V gene: TRBV4-2
D gene: .
J gene: TRBJ2-3
clone size: few
CDR3 protein: CASSLQGPAWDSTDTQYF
CDR3 DNA: TGTGCCAGCAGCCTCCAAGGACCTGCTTGGGACAGCACAGATACGCAGTATTTT